The source of this TCR beta chain is a study of blood T cells in healthy people across ages. A note on this clonotype: Its antigen is currently unknown.

Per germline, CDR1 LGHDT and CDR2 YNNKEL (reference sequence). The CDR3 length is 14 residues. Points from the study as a whole: Considered underestimates were the diversity estimates obtained from one million T cells. The fall in TCR beta diversity per million T cells was roughly linear with age. Aged donors had fewer naive CD4+ cells and lower diversity than long-lived donors.

The second PCR ran roughly 6 to 11 cycles with a sample-barcoded 5' primer and J-beta primers. In TCRdb, the 5' RACE reads were re-called with MiXCR into one record per CDR3 protein. The sample has under 850,000 distinct CDR3 sequences; 30% to 45% are singletons. The sequencing input was blood. The V call is TRBV3-1, the J call TRBJ2-7; the D is unclear. The J call may be in error: the DNA end matches TRBJ2-5 better. The sequence came from a man between 18 and 35 years old in good health. Written as DNA, the CDR3 is TGTGCCAGCAGCTACGATGGGCCCGGCGGGACCCAGTACTTC. Translating it yields CASSYDGPGGTQYF.